This T cell receptor beta chain was recorded in a study of control samples from healthy donors and cancer patients. Data came from immunoSEQ multiplex PCR; TCRdb stores just in-frame clones and leaves some out. The repertoire holds about 160,000 clones, with approximately 94% as singletons. Germline V lookup: CDR1 SGDLS, CDR2 YYNGEE. J was trimmed by 7 bases and V by 4 bases; bases with no gene match: 13. This CDR3 spans 16 amino acids. Sequencing was carried out using blood. The chain employs TRBV9 and TRBJ1-4, with 7 positions matching TRBD1. This TCR was recovered from a woman aged 40 to 49 in good health. CDR3 DNA sequence: TGTGCCAGCAGCACGACGACAGGGTTCCGGGGTGAAAAACTGTTTTTT. Translated: CASSTTTGFRGEKLFF.